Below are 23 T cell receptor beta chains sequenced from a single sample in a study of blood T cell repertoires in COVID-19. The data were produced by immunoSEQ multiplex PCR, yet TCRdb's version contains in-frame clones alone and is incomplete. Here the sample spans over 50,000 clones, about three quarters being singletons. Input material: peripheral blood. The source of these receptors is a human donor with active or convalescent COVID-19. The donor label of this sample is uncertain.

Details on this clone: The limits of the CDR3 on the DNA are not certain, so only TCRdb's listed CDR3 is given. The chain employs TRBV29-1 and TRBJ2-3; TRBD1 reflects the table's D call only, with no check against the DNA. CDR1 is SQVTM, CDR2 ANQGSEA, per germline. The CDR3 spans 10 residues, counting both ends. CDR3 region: CSVATGSSYF.

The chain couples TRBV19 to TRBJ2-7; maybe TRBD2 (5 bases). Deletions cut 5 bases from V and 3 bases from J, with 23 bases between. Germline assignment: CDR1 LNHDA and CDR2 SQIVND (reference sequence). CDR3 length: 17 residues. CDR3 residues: CASSLINTGIGVYEQYF. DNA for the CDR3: TGTGCCAGTAGTCTGATAAACACCGGGATAGGAGTCTACGAGCAGTACTTC.

This CDR3 is CASSYSLFLEAGELFF. The CDR3 nucleotides are TGTGCCAGCAGTTACTCATTATTCCTCGAGGCCGGGGAGCTGTTTTTT. The V gene is TRBV6-5, the J gene TRBJ2-2; D gene unclear. CDR3 length: 16 residues. The V and J ends lost 0 bases and 6 bases respectively, with 14 bases between them. The germline V gene has CDR1 MNHEY and CDR2 SVGAGI.

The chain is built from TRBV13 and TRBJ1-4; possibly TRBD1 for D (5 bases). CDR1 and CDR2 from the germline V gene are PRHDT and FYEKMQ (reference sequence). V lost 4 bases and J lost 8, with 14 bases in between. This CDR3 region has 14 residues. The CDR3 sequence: CASSSRRVGEKLFF. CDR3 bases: TGTGCCAGCAGCTCCCGCAGGGTGGGAGAAAAACTGTTTTTT.

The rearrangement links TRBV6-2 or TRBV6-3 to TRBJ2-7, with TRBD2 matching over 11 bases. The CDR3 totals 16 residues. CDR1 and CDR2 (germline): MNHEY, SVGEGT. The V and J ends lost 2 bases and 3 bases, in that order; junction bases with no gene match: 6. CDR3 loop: CASSYTLAGGYYEQYF. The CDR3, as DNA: TGTGCCAGCAGTTACACTCTAGCGGGAGGATACTACGAGCAGTACTTC.

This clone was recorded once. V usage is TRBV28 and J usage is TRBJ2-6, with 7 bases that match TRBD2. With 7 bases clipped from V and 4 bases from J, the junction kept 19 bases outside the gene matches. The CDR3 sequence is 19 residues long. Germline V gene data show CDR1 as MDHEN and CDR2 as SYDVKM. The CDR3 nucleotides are TGTGCCAGCACTCCTTCAGGGAGGGCCGTAATTTTCGGGGCCAACGTCCTGACTTTC. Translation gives CASTPSGRAVIFGANVLTF.

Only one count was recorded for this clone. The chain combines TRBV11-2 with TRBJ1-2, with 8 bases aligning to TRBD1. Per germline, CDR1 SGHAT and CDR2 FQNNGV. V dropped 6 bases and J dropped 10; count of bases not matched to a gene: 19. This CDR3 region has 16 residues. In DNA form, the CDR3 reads TGTGCCAGCAGACGCGACCCAGGGGGCGGTAAGATGAACTACACCTTC. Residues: CASRRDPGGGKMNYTF.

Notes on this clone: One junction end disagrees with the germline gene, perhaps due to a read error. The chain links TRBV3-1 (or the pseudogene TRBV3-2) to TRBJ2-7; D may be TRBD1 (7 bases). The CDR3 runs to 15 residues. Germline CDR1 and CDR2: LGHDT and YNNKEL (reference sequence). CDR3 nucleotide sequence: TGTGCCAGCAGCCGATTTGACAGGGACTCCGACGAGCAGTACTTC. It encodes CASSRFDRDSDEQYF.

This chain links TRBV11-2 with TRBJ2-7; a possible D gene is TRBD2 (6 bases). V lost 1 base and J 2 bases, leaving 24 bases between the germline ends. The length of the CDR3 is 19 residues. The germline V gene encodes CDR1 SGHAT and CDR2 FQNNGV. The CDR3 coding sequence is TGTGCCAGCAGCTTAGGCGGGTGGAGGGACTCACCGAATACCTACGAGCAGTACTTC. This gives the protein CASSLGGWRDSPNTYEQYF.

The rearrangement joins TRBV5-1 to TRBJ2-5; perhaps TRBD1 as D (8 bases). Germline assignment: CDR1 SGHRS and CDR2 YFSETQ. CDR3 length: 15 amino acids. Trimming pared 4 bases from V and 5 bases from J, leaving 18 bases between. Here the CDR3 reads CASSLLTGEGETQYF. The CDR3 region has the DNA TGCGCCAGCAGCCTTCTGACAGGGGAGGGGGAGACCCAGTACTTC. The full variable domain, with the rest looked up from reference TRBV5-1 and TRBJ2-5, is KAGVTQTPRYLIKTRGQQVTLSCSPISGHRSVSWYQQTPGQGLQFLFEYFSETQRNKGNFPGRFSGRQFSNSRSEMNVSTLELGDSALYLCASSLLTGEGETQYFGPGTRLLVL.

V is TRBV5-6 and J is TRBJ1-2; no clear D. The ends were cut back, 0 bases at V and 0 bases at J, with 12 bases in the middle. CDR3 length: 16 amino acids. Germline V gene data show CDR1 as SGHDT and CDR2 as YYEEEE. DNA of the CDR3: TGTGCCAGCAGCTTGGTCGGGGTTGGAGCTAACTATGGCTACACCTTC. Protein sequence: CASSLVGVGANYGYTF. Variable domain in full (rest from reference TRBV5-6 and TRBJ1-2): DAGVTQSPTHLIKTRGQQVTLRCSPKSGHDTVSWYQQALGQGPQFIFQYYEEEERQRGNFPDRFSGHQFPNYSSELNVNALLLGDSALYLCASSLVGVGANYGYTFGSGTRLTVV.

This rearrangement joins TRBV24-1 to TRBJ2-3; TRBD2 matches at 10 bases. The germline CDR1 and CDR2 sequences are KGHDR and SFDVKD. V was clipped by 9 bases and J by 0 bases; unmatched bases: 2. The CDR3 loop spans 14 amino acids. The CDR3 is CATASGSSTDTQYF. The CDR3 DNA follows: TGTGCCACCGCTAGCGGGAGTAGCACAGATACGCAGTATTTT.

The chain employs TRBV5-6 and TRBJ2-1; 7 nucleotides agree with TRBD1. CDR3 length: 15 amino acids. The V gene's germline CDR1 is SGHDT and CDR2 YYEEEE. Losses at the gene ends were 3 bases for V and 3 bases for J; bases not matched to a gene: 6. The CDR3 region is CASSYAGTVYNEQFF. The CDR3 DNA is TGTGCCAGCAGCTATGCCGGGACAGTCTACAATGAGCAGTTCTTC.

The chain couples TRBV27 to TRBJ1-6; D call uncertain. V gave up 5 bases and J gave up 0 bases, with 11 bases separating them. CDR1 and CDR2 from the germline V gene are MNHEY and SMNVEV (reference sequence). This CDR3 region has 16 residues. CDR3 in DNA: TGTGCCAGCAGTCCGTATAAGAGCTCCTATAATTCACCCCTCCACTTT. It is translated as CASSPYKSSYNSPLHF.

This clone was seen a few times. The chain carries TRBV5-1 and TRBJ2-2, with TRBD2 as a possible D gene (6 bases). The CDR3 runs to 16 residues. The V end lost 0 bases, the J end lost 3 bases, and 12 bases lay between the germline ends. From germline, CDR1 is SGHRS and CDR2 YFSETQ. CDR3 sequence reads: CASSLDLASHTGELFF. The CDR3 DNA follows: TGCGCCAGCAGCTTGGATCTAGCGAGCCACACCGGGGAGCTGTTTTTT.

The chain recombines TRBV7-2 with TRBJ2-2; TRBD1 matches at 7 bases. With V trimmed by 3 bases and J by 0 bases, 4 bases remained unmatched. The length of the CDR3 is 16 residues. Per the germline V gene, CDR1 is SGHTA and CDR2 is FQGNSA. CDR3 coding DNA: TGTGCCAGCAGCTTTTGGGGGACAGCGAACACCGGGGAGCTGTTTTTT. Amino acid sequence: CASSFWGTANTGELFF.

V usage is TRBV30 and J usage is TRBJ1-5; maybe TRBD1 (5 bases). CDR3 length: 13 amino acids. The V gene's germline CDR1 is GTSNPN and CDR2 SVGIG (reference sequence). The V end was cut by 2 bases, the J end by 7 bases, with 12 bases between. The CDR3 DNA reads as TGTGCCTGGAGTCAGGGCGGCGTGCAGCCCCAGCATTTT. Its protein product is CAWSQGGVQPQHF.

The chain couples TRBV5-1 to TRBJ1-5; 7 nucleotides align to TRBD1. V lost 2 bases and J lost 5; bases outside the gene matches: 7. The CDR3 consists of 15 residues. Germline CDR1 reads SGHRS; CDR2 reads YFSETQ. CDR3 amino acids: CASSFSGDSDQPQHF. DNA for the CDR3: TGCGCCAGCAGCTTTTCAGGGGACAGCGATCAGCCCCAGCATTTT.

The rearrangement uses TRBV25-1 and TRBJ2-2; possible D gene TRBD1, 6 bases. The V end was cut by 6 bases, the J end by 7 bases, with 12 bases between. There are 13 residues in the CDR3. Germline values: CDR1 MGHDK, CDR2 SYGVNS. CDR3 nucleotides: TGTGCCAGCAGGGGGGCTGCTAACGGGGAGCTGTTTTTT. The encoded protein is CASRGAANGELFF.

CDR3 protein: CASSFGGSTDTQYF. The CDR3 nucleotides are TGTGCCAGCAGCTTCGGGGGGAGCACAGATACGCAGTATTTT. The chain recombines TRBV5-8 with TRBJ2-3, with 7 bases lining up with TRBD2. V lost 2 bases to trimming and J lost 0 bases; unmatched junction nucleotides: 0. Per germline, CDR1 SGHTS and CDR2 YDEGEE. The CDR3 totals 14 residues.

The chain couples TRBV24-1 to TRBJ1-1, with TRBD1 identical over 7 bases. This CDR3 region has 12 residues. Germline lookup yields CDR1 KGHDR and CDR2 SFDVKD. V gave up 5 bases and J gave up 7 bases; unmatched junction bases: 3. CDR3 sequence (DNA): TGTGCCACCAGTGTAGGGGACAGTGAAGCTTTCTTT. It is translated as CATSVGDSEAFF.

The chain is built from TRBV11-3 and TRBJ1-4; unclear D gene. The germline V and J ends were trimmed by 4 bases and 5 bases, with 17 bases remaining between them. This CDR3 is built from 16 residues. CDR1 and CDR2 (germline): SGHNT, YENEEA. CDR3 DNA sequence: TGTGCCAGCAGCTCAGGAACCGGCCACCTGAATGAAAAACTGTTTTTT. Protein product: CASSSGTGHLNEKLFF. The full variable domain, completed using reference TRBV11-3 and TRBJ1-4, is EAGVVQSPRYKIIEKKQPVAFWCNPISGHNTLYWYLQNLGQGPELLIRYENEEAVDDSQLPKDRFSAERLKGVDSTLKIQPAELGDSAVYLCASSSGTGHLNEKLFFGSGTQLSVL.

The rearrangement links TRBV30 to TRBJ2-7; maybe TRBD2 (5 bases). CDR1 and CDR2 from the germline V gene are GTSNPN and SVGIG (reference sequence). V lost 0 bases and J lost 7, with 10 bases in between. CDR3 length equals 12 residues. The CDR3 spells CAWSVTPGEQYF. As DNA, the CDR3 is TGTGCCTGGAGTGTAACCCCGGGGGAGCAGTACTTC.